The 24 T cell receptor beta chains reported below all come from one sample, sequenced in a study of CD8 T cells in ankylosing spondylitis. From the 5' RACE reads, TCRdb called clonotypes with MiXCR, one entry per CDR3 protein. Altogether roughly 230,000 distinct CDR3 sequences are present, about a sixth being singletons, with the ten largest covering roughly a third. The source material was blood, either unsorted or a sorted T cell fraction (not recorded which). Receptors originate from a male donor with ankylosing spondylitis or in good health (not recorded which).

This clonotype was seen ten or more times. The chain is built from TRBV20-1 and TRBJ2-1; possible D gene TRBD1, 5 bases. Germline lookup yields CDR1 DFQATT and CDR2 SNEGSKA (reference sequence). The CDR3 has 13 residues. Trimming took 4 bases from V and 4 from J, leaving 11 bases between them. CDR3 sequence (DNA): TGCAGTGCTATCGACAGCTCTTACAATGAGCAGTTCTTC. As protein: CSAIDSSYNEQFF.

This clonotype showed up just a few times. This rearrangement joins TRBV27 to TRBJ2-1, with 7 positions matching TRBD1. Germline values: CDR1 MNHEY, CDR2 SMNVEV (reference sequence). Unmatched junction bases numbered 7, after V lost 5 bases and J lost 0 bases. The CDR3 sequence is 16 residues long. The DNA of the CDR3 is TGTGCCAGCAGTGGAGAGGGACAGAGCTCCTACAATGAGCAGTTCTTC. It specifies CASSGEGQSSYNEQFF.

Comments on this clonotype: An end of the junction differs from the germline gene, which may be a read error. This chain uses TRBV12-3 or TRBV12-4 with TRBJ2-3, with 11 bases that match TRBD2. There are 14 residues in the CDR3. CDR3: CASSLAGGRDTQYF. The CDR3 coding sequence is TGTGCCAGCAGTCTAGCGGGAGGCCGAGATACGCAGTATTTT.

As concerns this clonotype: Compared with germline, one end of the junction differs, possibly owing to a read error. The CDR3 DNA follows: TGTCCCAGCAGCTTTGGGACCCAGGGTTACGAGCAGTACTTC. Its translation is CPSSFGTQGYEQYF. The V gene is TRBV11-3, the J gene TRBJ2-7; D may be TRBD1 or TRBD2 (5 bases each). From germline, CDR1 is SGHNT and CDR2 YENEEA. This CDR3 contains 14 residues.

In its sample, this clonotype was seen many times. The chain recombines TRBV12-3 or TRBV12-4 with TRBJ2-5, with 9 bases fitting TRBD2. The CDR3 sequence is 16 residues long. The V gene end was trimmed by 7 bases and the J gene end by 2 bases; junction bases not matched to a gene: 11. CDR3 protein: CASTSWGGRGQETQYF. The DNA of the CDR3 is TGTGCCAGCACCTCATGGGGCGGGAGGGGTCAAGAGACCCAGTACTTC.

The chain joins TRBV7-2 to TRBJ1-5; D gene uncertain. Germline CDR1 reads SGHTA; CDR2 reads FQGNSA. Trimming removed 5 bases from V and 0 bases from J, with 11 bases in between. This CDR3 contains 15 residues. The CDR3 DNA follows: TGTGCCAGCAGCCCCTACTACAATAGCAATCAGCCCCAGCATTTT. It yields the protein CASSPYYNSNQPQHF.

This clonotype appeared a few times. The chain has TRBV4-1 and TRBJ1-4; perhaps TRBD1 as D (6 bases). The CDR3 totals 17 residues. The V gene's germline CDR1 is MGHRA and CDR2 YSYEKL. Between the trimmed V and J ends, which lost 0 bases and 5 bases, there was a span of 16 bases. The CDR3 spells CASSQEIPTGANEKLFF. CDR3 bases: TGCGCCAGCAGCCAAGAAATTCCGACAGGAGCCAATGAAAAACTGTTTTTT.

The chain joins TRBV3-1 to TRBJ2-5; possibly TRBD2 for D (5 bases). CDR3 length: 15 amino acids. The V end was cut by 1 base, the J end by 0 bases, with 9 bases between. Looked up from germline, CDR1 is LGHDT and CDR2 is YNNKEL (reference sequence). The CDR3 reads CASSQGPGYQETQYF. CDR3 DNA: TGTGCCAGCAGCCAAGGTCCGGGATACCAAGAGACCCAGTACTTC.

The table lists this clonotype with a few counts. The chain is built from TRBV29-1 and TRBJ1-1, with TRBD1 identical over 10 bases. The V and J ends lost 4 bases and 11 bases, in that order; junction bases with no gene match: 7. Germline lookup yields CDR1 SQVTM and CDR2 ANQGSEA. The CDR3 length is 12 residues. CDR3 bases: TGCAGCGTTGCAGACAGGGGGCTGGAGGCTTTCTTT. Translated, it gives CSVADRGLEAFF.

This clonotype appeared many times. V and J are TRBV12-3 or TRBV12-4 and TRBJ2-7, with TRBD2 matching 7 bases. This CDR3 region has 15 residues. J gave up 5 bases and V 3 bases, and 10 bases lay outside the gene matches. Written as DNA, the CDR3 is TGTGCCAGCAGTTTGTTTTCCAGCGGGACGGACGAGCAGTACTTC. The encoded protein is CASSLFSSGTDEQYF.

The chain joins TRBV9 to TRBJ2-7; D not resolved. CDR3 length: 12 amino acids. Trimming left V 3 bases short and J 3 bases short, with 7 bases between. The germline gives CDR1 SGDLS, CDR2 YYNGEE. For the CDR3, the DNA is TGTGCCAGCAGCGCCGATGGCTACGAGCAGTACTTC. The encoded protein is CASSADGYEQYF.

This clonotype was found a few times. The junction differs from germline at one of its ends, possibly a read error. The chain employs TRBV5-1 and TRBJ2-3, with D tentatively TRBD1 or TRBD2 (5 bases each). This CDR3 has 12 residues. Germline CDR1 SGHRS, CDR2 YFSETQ. CDR3 region: CASSWDDSPGDF. Here the CDR3 DNA reads TGCGCCAGCAGCTGGGACGACTCCCCTGGGGATTTT.

V usage is TRBV4-1 and J usage is TRBJ1-6; tentatively, D is TRBD1 (5 bases). The germline V and J ends were trimmed by 1 base and 7 bases, with 14 bases remaining between them. The CDR3 has 16 amino acids. CDR1 and CDR2 from the germline V gene are MGHRA and YSYEKL. The CDR3 DNA reads as TGCGCCAGCAGCCAAGGCTACCGGGACCTAAATTCACCCCTCCACTTT. This encodes CASSQGYRDLNSPLHF.

The chain combines TRBV28 with TRBJ2-5; weak D call: TRBD2 (6 bases). Germline V lookup: CDR1 MDHEN, CDR2 SYDVKM. Trimming pared 6 bases from V and 4 bases from J, leaving 18 bases between. This CDR3 is 15 amino acids long. The CDR3 is CASSSTASEGETQYF. CDR3 in DNA: TGTGCCAGCAGCTCAACGGCTAGCGAGGGAGAGACCCAGTACTTC.

This clonotype was detected many times. The chain uses TRBV11-2 and TRBJ2-7, with D hard to call. V was clipped by 2 bases and J by 3 bases, with 5 bases between them. From germline, CDR1 is SGHAT and CDR2 FQNNGV. The CDR3 covers 12 residues. The CDR3 DNA is TGTGCCAGCAGCTTAATCGGCTACGAGCAGTACTTC. Protein sequence: CASSLIGYEQYF.

This chain joins TRBV6-1 and TRBJ2-2; the D gene is possibly TRBD2 (5 bases). The germline V gene encodes CDR1 MNHNS and CDR2 SASEGT. The CDR3 spans 13 residues. Trimming left V 6 bases short and J 7 bases short, with 12 bases between. The CDR3 DNA reads TGTGCCAGCAGCCCCGGGGTGGTCGGGGAGCTGTTTTTT. Its protein is CASSPGVVGELFF.

Only a few counts were recorded for this clonotype. The chain has TRBV6-1 and TRBJ2-3; maybe TRBD2 (6 bases). Trimming left V 6 bases short and J 2 bases short, with 15 bases between. Germline loops: CDR1 MNHNS, CDR2 SASEGT. This CDR3 is 15 amino acids long. For the CDR3, the DNA is TGTGCCAGCAGCCTCACGGGACTGTACACAGATACGCAGTATTTT. This gives the protein CASSLTGLYTDTQYF.

This clonotype has a count of ten or more. The V call is TRBV29-1, the J call TRBJ2-5; 10 bases fit TRBD2. This CDR3 is 16 amino acids long. Germline CDR1 reads SQVTM; CDR2 reads ANQGSEA. Germline trimming cut 1 base from V and 5 bases from J; bases unmatched to any gene: 10. This CDR3 reads CSVEVGWLAGVETQYF. In DNA, the CDR3 is TGCAGCGTTGAAGTAGGGTGGCTAGCGGGAGTGGAGACCCAGTACTTC.

This clonotype was counted only a few times. The CDR3 bases are TGTGCCAGCAGGGCCCTACCGGCGGGAGGATACAATGAGCAGTTCTTC. It translates to CASRALPAGGYNEQFF. This chain uses TRBV6-1 with TRBJ2-1, with 8 bases identical to TRBD2. Germline CDR1 reads MNHNS; CDR2 reads SASEGT. CDR3 size: 16 residues. The V segment lost 6 bases and the J segment 4 bases; nucleotides outside the gene matches: 11.

This clonotype appeared a few times. V and J are TRBV4-3 and TRBJ2-1; D is uncertain. Trimming removed 0 bases from V and 0 bases from J, with 12 bases in between. This CDR3 is 17 amino acids long. In germline, CDR1 is LGHNA, CDR2 YSLEER. CDR3 sequence reads: CASSQDLPQSSYNEQFF. The CDR3 bases are TGCGCCAGCAGCCAAGATCTCCCCCAGAGCTCCTACAATGAGCAGTTCTTC.

This clonotype occurred once. The CDR3 DNA follows: TGTGCCAGCAGCCATCGGACTAGCGGGAGTGGGGAGACCCAGTACTTC. Encoded protein: CASSHRTSGSGETQYF. The chain joins TRBV4-2 to TRBJ2-5, with 13 bases fitting TRBD2. The CDR3 runs to 16 residues. J gave up 5 bases and V 3 bases, and 6 bases lay outside the gene matches. Looked up from germline, CDR1 is LGHNA and CDR2 is YNFKEQ.

CDR3 nucleotide sequence: TGTGCCAGTAGTCCATCATGGGGGCTCTATGGCTACACCTTC. Translating it yields CASSPSWGLYGYTF. The chain joins TRBV19 to TRBJ1-2; a possible D gene is TRBD1 (6 bases). CDR1 is LNHDA and CDR2 is SQIVND in the germline V gene (reference sequence). V lost 5 bases and J lost 4, with 14 bases in between. The CDR3 runs to 14 residues.

V gene TRBV29-1 combines with J gene TRBJ2-1; 8 nucleotides align to TRBD2. V was pared by 4 bases and J by 4 bases, with 3 bases of the junction left unmatched. CDR1 is SQVTM and CDR2 is ANQGSEA in the germline V gene. CDR3 length: 13 amino acids. The CDR3 DNA is TGCAGCGTTGGGGGACTAGGTTACAATGAGCAGTTCTTC. Its protein is CSVGGLGYNEQFF.

There are a few counts of this clonotype. The chain employs TRBV15 and TRBJ2-3; D is perhaps TRBD1 (6 bases). V was clipped by 0 bases and J by 1 base, with 17 bases between them. This CDR3 region has 18 residues. Germline loops: CDR1 LNHNV, CDR2 YYDKDF (reference sequence). CDR3 loop: CATSRDREWGLGTDTQYF. Here the CDR3 DNA reads TGTGCCACCAGCAGAGATCGAGAGTGGGGGCTAGGCACAGATACGCAGTATTTT.